The source of this T cell receptor beta chain is a study of cytomegalovirus exposure and HLA in healthy donors. Across the whole study: For the approximately 420 genotyped donors, 65% to 90% fell within the Caucasian-associated ancestry cluster. Study-wide points: Data from an earlier analysis indicated that most TCR beta V segments were productive either about 90% or about 30% of the time. Presence/absence analyses assumed roughly uniform sequencing depth across donors.

In the PCR, 60 Vbeta and 13 Jbeta primers were used. Profiled with immunoSEQ multiplex PCR; TCRdb holds only in-frame clones, not every one. The sample lists more than 85,000 clones, roughly four fifths seen once, with roughly 9.6% in the top ten. V lost 1 base, J lost 5 bases, and 14 bases lay in between. The CDR3 has 16 amino acids. Germline V gene data show CDR1 as SSHAT and CDR2 as FNYEAQ (reference sequence). On this clone itself: As yet, its antigen is unknown.

The sample taken for sequencing was PBMCs. V usage is TRBV7-7 and J usage is TRBJ2-2, with TRBD2 as a possible D gene (5 bases). The TCR sequence derives from a male donor in good health and CMV-seropositive. CDR3: CASSLVGGPGTGELFF. CDR3 sequence (DNA): TGTGCCAGCAGCTTAGTAGGTGGGCCGGGGACCGGGGAGCTGTTTTTT.